The 25 T cell receptor beta chains reported below all come from one sample, sequenced in a study of cytomegalovirus exposure and HLA in healthy donors (dated by TCRdb to about 2017). Receptor libraries were prepared by the immunoSEQ multiplex PCR assay. TCRdb took over this immuneACCESS table, retaining in-frame rearrangements with V and J assigned. Such tables are incomplete; in checked studies, under half of the missing clones stem from an unresolved V gene, and the remainder is unexplained. For this sample there are tens of thousands of clones; over 85% appear just once. The top ten hold 7.5% to 9.5% of the sample. Material: PBMCs. These receptors came from a woman aged 18-29 years in good health and CMV-seropositive.

This clone was detected once. The chain uses TRBV7-3 and TRBJ1-2, with D possibly TRBD1 on 6 matching bases. CDR1 is SGHTA and CDR2 is FQGTGA in the germline V gene. V was shortened by 5 bases and J by 1 base, with 14 bases between the two germline ends. The length of the CDR3 is 15 residues. In nucleotides, the CDR3 is TGTGCCAGCAGCCCAACAACAGGGAGTAACTATGGCTACACCTTC. This gives the protein CASSPTTGSNYGYTF. The full variable domain, in which reference TRBV7-3 and TRBJ1-2 provide the parts outside the CDR3, is GAGVSQTPSNKVTEKGKYVELRCDPISGHTALYWYRQSLGQGPEFLIYFQGTGAADDSGLPNDRFFAVRPEGSVSTLKIQRTERGDSAVYLCASSPTTGSNYGYTFGSGTRLTVV.

CDR3 DNA: TGTGCCAGCAGTAATAGTGGACAGTTTCAAGAGACCCAGTACTTC. Its translation: CASSNSGQFQETQYF. V is TRBV7-2 and J is TRBJ2-5, with TRBD1 as a possible D gene (6 bases). The CDR3 consists of 15 residues. The germline CDR1 and CDR2 sequences are SGHTA and FQGNSA. V was trimmed by 6 bases and J by 2 bases, leaving 16 bases between them.

The rearrangement links TRBV7-9 to TRBJ1-2, with D perhaps matching TRBD1 (5 bases). This CDR3 is built from 14 residues. The V gene lost 5 bases and the J gene lost 5 bases, with 15 bases spanning the gap. Germline CDR1 and CDR2: SEHNR and FQNEAQ (reference sequence). CDR3 in amino acids: CASSVQGPLYGYTF. CDR3 nucleotide sequence: TGTGCCAGCAGCGTCCAGGGCCCCCTTTATGGCTACACCTTC.

This clone was observed at least ten times. This rearrangement joins TRBV6-1 to TRBJ2-7; 8 positions agree with TRBD2. Germline values: CDR1 MNHNS, CDR2 SASEGT. The junction had 8 bases not matched to a gene; V was cut back by 1 base and J by 6 bases. The CDR3 consists of 15 residues. The CDR3 sequence is CASSEEAGGQGEQYF. The CDR3 DNA is TGTGCCAGCAGTGAAGAGGCGGGGGGCCAGGGCGAGCAGTACTTC.

The chain couples TRBV7-6 to TRBJ1-1; 10 positions agree with TRBD1. Germline V CDR1 and CDR2: SGHVS, FNYEAQ. The CDR3 is 13 residues long. The trim removed 5 bases at V and 7 bases at J, leaving 4 bases unmatched. CDR3 sequence reads: CASSAGTGVEAFF. The CDR3 coding sequence is TGTGCCAGCAGCGCCGGGACAGGGGTTGAAGCTTTCTTT.

This chain joins TRBV9 and TRBJ2-3; TRBD2 aligns across 7 bases. The CDR3 totals 15 residues. Germline CDR1 and CDR2: SGDLS and YYNGEE. J was trimmed by 2 bases and V by 6 bases; bases with no gene match: 9. CDR3 region: CASTPSGEITDTQYF. CDR3 DNA: TGTGCCAGCACCCCGAGCGGGGAAATCACAGATACGCAGTATTTT.

This chain joins TRBV19 and TRBJ1-1; D perhaps matches TRBD1 (6 bases). Trimming removed 5 bases from V and 1 base from J, with 14 bases in between. This CDR3 has 15 residues. Per germline, CDR1 LNHDA and CDR2 SQIVND (reference sequence). CDR3 sequence (DNA): TGTGCCAGTAGTGGACCAGGGGATGCGAACACTGAAGCTTTCTTT. This translates into CASSGPGDANTEAFF.

The rearrangement uses TRBV6-6 and TRBJ1-4, with D tentatively TRBD1 (5 bases). Trimming took off 0 bases at V and 4 bases at J, with 9 bases between the two ends. CDR1 MNHNY and CDR2 SVGAGI come from the germline V gene (reference sequence). There are 15 residues in the CDR3. The chain's CDR3 is CASSYSDRYNEKLFF. CDR3 nucleotides: TGTGCCAGCAGTTACTCCGACAGATATAATGAAAAACTGTTTTTT.

The V and J genes are TRBV19 and TRBJ1-6; D unresolved. The CDR3 totals 12 residues. Germline-derived CDR1 and CDR2 are LNHDA and SQIVND (reference sequence). The V gene lost 5 bases and the J gene lost 6 bases, with 5 bases spanning the gap. CDR3 amino acids: CASSQINSPLHF. In nucleotides, the CDR3 is TGTGCCAGTAGTCAGATTAATTCACCCCTCCACTTT.

The rearrangement uses TRBV6-5 and TRBJ2-7; D remains ambiguous. The V gene lost 7 bases and the J gene lost 0 bases, with 10 bases spanning the gap. CDR3 length: 13 amino acids. Germline V gene lookup returns CDR1 MNHEY and CDR2 SVGAGI. The CDR3 DNA sequence: TGTGCCAGCACGGTAGCCAGCTCCTACGAGCAGTACTTC. Its translation: CASTVASSYEQYF.

V is TRBV6-5 and J is TRBJ1-2; the match to TRBD1 covers 8 bases. The CDR3 sequence is 15 residues long. Losses at the gene ends were 2 bases for V and 7 bases for J; bases not matched to a gene: 9. Germline assignment: CDR1 MNHEY and CDR2 SVGAGI. CDR3: CASSYETRGLSGYTF. The CDR3 DNA is TGTGCCAGCAGTTACGAGACCAGGGGGCTCAGTGGCTACACCTTC.

The chain links TRBV28 to TRBJ2-5; TRBD1 matches at 7 bases. The CDR3 spans 15 residues. The V gene end was trimmed by 4 bases and the J gene end by 1 base; junction bases not matched to a gene: 6. Germline CDR1 is MDHEN and CDR2 is SYDVKM. CDR3 DNA: TGTGCCAGCAGTTCGCTAACAGGGGCCCAAGAGACCCAGTACTTC. The encoded protein is CASSSLTGAQETQYF.

The chain has TRBV4-2 and TRBJ1-1, with a possible D match to TRBD1 (6 bases). The V gene's germline CDR1 is LGHNA and CDR2 YNFKEQ. The V and J ends lost 0 bases and 4 bases respectively, with 12 bases between them. This CDR3 has 15 residues. This CDR3 reads CASSQDFGGGTEAFF. The CDR3 nucleotides are TGTGCCAGCAGCCAAGATTTTGGGGGCGGCACTGAAGCTTTCTTT.

The gene calls are TRBV6-1 and TRBJ2-1; D is ambiguous. CDR3 size: 13 residues. V gave up 2 bases and J gave up 4 bases, with 6 bases separating them. CDR1 MNHNS and CDR2 SASEGT come from the germline V gene. CDR3 residues: CASSEWQYNEQFF. The CDR3 coding sequence is TGTGCCAGCAGTGAATGGCAGTACAATGAGCAGTTCTTC.

V and J are TRBV7-9 and TRBJ1-4; D not resolved. The CDR3 has 14 amino acids. Trimming pared 5 bases from V and 0 bases from J, leaving 7 bases between. CDR1 SEHNR and CDR2 FQNEAQ come from the germline V gene (reference sequence). CDR3 DNA: TGTGCCAGCAGCCGGGGTACAACTAATGAAAAACTGTTTTTT. Translation: CASSRGTTNEKLFF.

V is TRBV29-1 and J is TRBJ1-3; possibly TRBD1 for D (5 bases). Per germline, CDR1 SQVTM and CDR2 ANQGSEA. Trimming pared 7 bases from V and 2 bases from J, leaving 12 bases between. The CDR3 has 13 amino acids. The CDR3 DNA is TGCAGCGACCGTCCAGGGACTGGAAACACCATATATTTT. Translating it yields CSDRPGTGNTIYF.

The sample holds one count of this clone. CDR3 protein: CASSTGGPISTDTQYF. For the CDR3, the DNA is TGCGCCAGCAGTACGGGGGGGCCAATAAGCACAGATACGCAGTATTTT. J is TRBJ2-3 and V is TRBV5-1, with 8 bases that match TRBD2. The length of the CDR3 is 16 residues. Trimming took 5 bases from V and 0 from J; bases not matched to a gene: 8. Germline V gives CDR1 SGHRS, CDR2 YFSETQ.

The chain employs TRBV6-5 and TRBJ1-4; 9 nucleotides line up with TRBD1. CDR1 and CDR2 (germline): MNHEY, SVGAGI. The CDR3 contains 16 residues. V lost 0 bases and J lost 8; bases outside the gene matches: 7. DNA for the CDR3: TGTGCCAGCAGTTACTCGATAGGGACAGGGCGGGAAAAACTGTTTTTT. Amino acids: CASSYSIGTGREKLFF.

CDR3 sequence reads: CASSHTGARVEKLFF. DNA of the CDR3: TGCGCCAGCAGCCATACAGGGGCTCGGGTTGAAAAACTGTTTTTT. This sequence joins TRBV4-1 and TRBJ1-4; TRBD1 aligns across 7 bases. The CDR3 extends over 15 amino acids. V lost 3 bases, J lost 7 bases, and 8 bases stayed unmatched. Germline CDR1 and CDR2: MGHRA and YSYEKL.

This clone showed up just once. The chain links TRBV5-4 to TRBJ2-7, with 12 positions matching TRBD2. The CDR3 sequence is 15 residues long. Trimming at V came to 4 bases and at J to 6 bases, leaving 8 bases not matched to a gene. In germline, CDR1 is SGHNT, CDR2 YYREEE (reference sequence). The CDR3 coding sequence is TGTGCCAGCAGCCACCGACTAGCGGGGGAGTCCGAGCAGTACTTC. Its protein is CASSHRLAGESEQYF. The whole variable domain, remainder taken from reference TRBV5-4 and TRBJ2-7, is ETGVTQSPTHLIKTRGQQVTLRCSSQSGHNTVSWYQQALGQGPQFIFQYYREEENGRGNFPPRFSGLQFPNYSSELNVNALELDDSALYLCASSHRLAGESEQYFGPGTRLTVT.

V gene TRBV5-4 combines with J gene TRBJ1-4; no clear D. Germline values: CDR1 SGHNT, CDR2 YYREEE (reference sequence). V was pared by 10 bases and J by 3 bases, with 13 bases between. The CDR3 has 13 amino acids. The chain's CDR3 is CAGSIWPNEKLFF. The DNA of the CDR3 is TGTGCCGGTTCCATTTGGCCTAATGAAAAACTGTTTTTT.

V gene TRBV7-2 combines with J gene TRBJ1-1, with TRBD1 as a possible D gene (5 bases). Germline V gives CDR1 SGHTA, CDR2 FQGNSA. V lost 3 bases, J lost 8 bases, and 16 bases lay in between. The CDR3 runs 14 residues. Here the CDR3 reads CASSFGDGAFEAFF. DNA of the CDR3: TGTGCCAGCAGCTTTGGGGATGGGGCATTCGAAGCTTTCTTT.

The genes are TRBV18 and TRBJ1-2; 8 bases map to TRBD1. V lost 6 bases to trimming and J lost 1 base; unmatched junction nucleotides: 10. The CDR3 consists of 16 residues. CDR1 and CDR2 (germline): KGHSH, LQKENI. The CDR3 sequence is CASSLSGTGNNYGYTF. CDR3 sequence (DNA): TGTGCCAGCTCCCTCAGCGGGACAGGAAATAACTATGGCTACACCTTC.

This clone was observed once. Written as DNA, the CDR3 is TGTGCCAGTAGTATACAGGGGCATGAAAAACTGTTTTTT. Its protein is CASSIQGHEKLFF. The rearrangement joins TRBV19 to TRBJ1-4; D may be TRBD1 (6 bases). CDR3 length: 13 amino acids. Germline lookup yields CDR1 LNHDA and CDR2 SQIVND (reference sequence). Deletions cut 2 bases from V and 6 bases from J, with 7 bases between. The variable domain in full, with the rest retrieved from reference TRBV19 and TRBJ1-4, is DGGITQSPKYLFRKEGQNVTLSCEQNLNHDAMYWYRQDPGQGLRLIYYSQIVNDFQKGDIAEGYSVSREKKESFPLTVTSAQKNPTAFYLCASSIQGHEKLFFGSGTQLSVL.

J is TRBJ1-3 and V is TRBV6-5, with D possibly matching TRBD1 (5 bases). V was pared by 7 bases and J by 0 bases, with 7 bases between. The CDR3 runs 13 residues. Germline assignment: CDR1 MNHEY and CDR2 SVGAGI. CDR3 DNA sequence: TGTGCCAGCACAGGGCTCTCTGGAAACACCATATATTTT. It is translated as CASTGLSGNTIYF.